The next 18 T cell receptor beta chains were all read from a single sample in a study of identical twins. Via MiXCR, TCRdb re-called the 5' RACE reads, giving one row per CDR3 protein. Counted here are around 960,000 distinct CDR3 sequences, 9% to 15% occurring once; the ten biggest clones make up 1.5% to 2%. The same data also went into a second study, on yellow fever vaccine responses in identical twins.

Sequenced input: PBMCs. The source is a woman aged 18-35 years in good health.

The table lists this clonotype with a few counts. The rearrangement links TRBV15 to TRBJ1-6; the D is unclear. Trimming took 0 bases from V and 5 from J, leaving 14 bases between them. Per germline, CDR1 LNHNV and CDR2 YYDKDF (reference sequence). The CDR3 covers 17 residues. The chain's CDR3 is CATSRDVLVEDNSPLHF. The DNA for the CDR3 is TGTGCCACCAGCAGAGATGTTTTGGTTGAGGATAATTCACCCCTCCACTTT.

This clonotype was observed a few times. This chain connects TRBV5-1 to TRBJ2-7; either TRBD1 or TRBD2 may supply D (5 bases each). V lost 4 bases to trimming and J lost 3 bases, with 11 bases between them. CDR1 is SGHRS, CDR2 YFSETQ, per germline. CDR3 length: 13 amino acids. This chain's CDR3 is CASSTGPVYEQYF. The CDR3 bases are TGCGCCAGCAGCACGGGACCAGTCTACGAGCAGTACTTC.

In its sample, this clonotype was seen a few times. J is TRBJ2-3 and V is TRBV7-6; TRBD1 is a possible D gene (6 bases). The CDR3 totals 15 residues. V gave up 5 bases and J gave up 2 bases, with 14 bases separating them. Germline V gives CDR1 SGHVS, CDR2 FNYEAQ. The DNA for the CDR3 is TGTGCCAGCAGCACTTACAGGGTCAACACAGATACGCAGTATTTT. Its translation: CASSTYRVNTDTQYF.

This clonotype was counted only a few times. The gene calls are TRBV20-1 and TRBJ2-7; 7 bases fit TRBD1. In germline, CDR1 is DFQATT, CDR2 SNEGSKA (reference sequence). With 3 bases clipped from V and 3 bases from J, the junction kept 8 bases outside the gene matches. The CDR3 totals 14 residues. For the CDR3, the DNA is TGCAGTGCTAGTCGTCAGGGGGATTTCTACGAGCAGTACTTC. As protein: CSASRQGDFYEQYF.

This clonotype was observed many times. V is TRBV20-1 and J is TRBJ2-1; D possibly matches TRBD1 or TRBD2 (6 bases each). Per germline, CDR1 DFQATT and CDR2 SNEGSKA (reference sequence). Deletions cut 5 bases from V and 6 bases from J, with 14 bases between. The length of the CDR3 is 13 residues. CDR3 sequence (DNA): TGCAGTGCTGAGGGGGACTCTTTCAATGAGCAGTTCTTC. Residues: CSAEGDSFNEQFF.

This chain connects TRBV5-1 to TRBJ2-1; 7 nucleotides match TRBD2. J was trimmed by 5 bases and V by 0 bases; bases with no gene match: 8. This CDR3 comprises 16 residues. CDR1 is SGHRS, CDR2 YFSETQ, per germline. CDR3 loop: CASSLVVGGPHNEQFF. CDR3 sequence (DNA): TGCGCCAGCAGCTTGGTGGTGGGAGGGCCCCACAATGAGCAGTTCTTC.

This clonotype has only a few counts. The rearrangement links TRBV20-1 to TRBJ2-2; 15 positions match TRBD2. The CDR3 covers 17 residues. The germline CDR1 and CDR2 sequences are DFQATT and SNEGSKA (reference sequence). The V and J ends lost 5 bases and 1 base, in that order; junction bases with no gene match: 5. In DNA, the CDR3 is TGCAGTGCTGTGCCGGGACTAGCGGGAGGGAACACCGGGGAGCTGTTTTTT. This translates into CSAVPGLAGGNTGELFF.

This chain uses TRBV20-1 with TRBJ1-5; the match to TRBD1 covers 8 bases. CDR3 length: 13 amino acids. In germline, CDR1 is DFQATT, CDR2 SNEGSKA (reference sequence). The V and J ends lost 6 bases and 5 bases, in that order; junction bases with no gene match: 6. DNA for the CDR3: TGCAGTGCCCGGGACAGGCCGGATCAGCCCCAGCATTTT. Amino acid sequence: CSARDRPDQPQHF.

This clonotype was seen a few times. The chain links TRBV20-1 to TRBJ1-4; D not certain. V gave up 5 bases and J gave up 7 bases, with 14 bases separating them. CDR3 length: 13 amino acids. Germline CDR1 and CDR2: DFQATT and SNEGSKA (reference sequence). DNA of the CDR3: TGCAGTGCTCCCGGAGCGGGAACTGAAAAACTGTTTTTT. Translating it yields CSAPGAGTEKLFF.

The V call is TRBV20-1, the J call TRBJ2-1; tentatively, D is TRBD1 or TRBD2 (5 bases each). This CDR3 has 17 residues. Trimming removed 5 bases from V and 9 bases from J, with 29 bases in between. Per germline, CDR1 DFQATT and CDR2 SNEGSKA (reference sequence). For the CDR3, the DNA is TGCAGTGCTCCCGGGACCTCATTAAAGCTCACCCGATTTGAGCAGTTCTTC. Translated, it gives CSAPGTSLKLTRFEQFF.

V gene TRBV4-1 combines with J gene TRBJ2-7, with 10 bases that match TRBD1. The CDR3 consists of 16 residues. CDR1 MGHRA and CDR2 YSYEKL come from the germline V gene. Trimming took 1 base from V and 7 from J; bases not matched to a gene: 10. The CDR3 protein is CASSQVRGQGGREQYF. CDR3 DNA: TGCGCCAGCAGCCAAGTTCGTGGACAGGGGGGTAGGGAGCAGTACTTC.

The rearrangement joins TRBV10-3 to TRBJ2-5, with D possibly being TRBD1 (5 bases). Trimming removed 4 bases from V and 5 bases from J, with 8 bases in between. Germline V gives CDR1 ENHRY, CDR2 SYGVKD. CDR3 length: 12 amino acids. CDR3 amino acids: CAISGPGETQYF. The CDR3, as DNA: TGTGCCATCAGTGGCCCAGGGGAGACCCAGTACTTC.

This clonotype was recorded many times. The rearrangement links TRBV5-1 to TRBJ2-5; 8 nucleotides agree with TRBD1. The junction had 19 bases not matched to a gene; V was cut back by 4 bases and J by 5 bases. Per germline, CDR1 SGHRS and CDR2 YFSETQ. The CDR3 consists of 18 residues. DNA for the CDR3: TGCGCCAGCAGCCTCCGGACAGGGAATATACGGGCGTCGGAGACCCAGTACTTC. Translation: CASSLRTGNIRASETQYF.

This clonotype has a count of ten or more. The chain joins TRBV5-1 to TRBJ2-4; D unresolved. Trimming shortened V by 4 bases and J by 6 bases, and 8 bases separated the two germline ends. The V gene's germline CDR1 is SGHRS and CDR2 YFSETQ. This CDR3 contains 12 residues. The CDR3 nucleotides are TGCGCCAGCAGCGGTGACGGAAACATTCAGTACTTC. Protein product: CASSGDGNIQYF.

J is TRBJ2-1 and V is TRBV20-1; possibly TRBD1 for D (8 bases). CDR3 length: 16 residues. Germline CDR1 and CDR2: DFQATT and SNEGSKA (reference sequence). Trimming left V 0 bases short and J 3 bases short, with 15 bases between. Written as DNA, the CDR3 is TGCAGTGCTAGAGATACAGGGGGGGCATTCTACAATGAGCAGTTCTTC. Translation gives CSARDTGGAFYNEQFF.

The genes are TRBV7-9 and TRBJ2-1, with 8 positions matching TRBD2. Germline CDR1 is SEHNR and CDR2 is FQNEAQ (reference sequence). This CDR3 contains 15 residues. J gave up 2 bases and V 8 bases, and 8 bases lay outside the gene matches. The CDR3 loop is CASAHSAGAYNEQFF. In DNA, the CDR3 is TGTGCCAGCGCACATTCAGCGGGGGCCTACAATGAGCAGTTCTTC. Based on the CDR3 plus reference TRBV7-9 and TRBJ2-1, the full variable domain is DTGVSQNPRHKITKRGQNVTFRCDPISEHNRLYWYRQTLGQGPEFLTYFQNEAQLEKSRLLSDRFSAERPKGSFSTLEIQRTEQGDSAMYLCASAHSAGAYNEQFFGPGTRLTVL.

This clonotype has a count of ten or more. V gene TRBV15 combines with J gene TRBJ2-7; D unclear. CDR1 and CDR2 from the germline V gene are LNHNV and YYDKDF (reference sequence). V was shortened by 0 bases and J by 2 bases, with 17 bases between the two germline ends. The CDR3 is 17 residues long. The CDR3 loop reads CATSRDAVEEKTYEQYF. CDR3 nucleotide sequence: TGTGCCACCAGCAGAGATGCGGTGGAAGAAAAAACCTACGAGCAGTACTTC.

The V call is TRBV12-5, the J call TRBJ2-5; D call uncertain. The germline gives CDR1 LGHNT, CDR2 FRNRAP. V was trimmed by 0 bases and J by 2 bases, leaving 13 bases between them. This CDR3 comprises 16 residues. The CDR3 here is CASGLVFRYRQETQYF. In nucleotides, the CDR3 is TGTGCTAGTGGTTTGGTATTTCGTTACAGACAAGAGACCCAGTACTTC.